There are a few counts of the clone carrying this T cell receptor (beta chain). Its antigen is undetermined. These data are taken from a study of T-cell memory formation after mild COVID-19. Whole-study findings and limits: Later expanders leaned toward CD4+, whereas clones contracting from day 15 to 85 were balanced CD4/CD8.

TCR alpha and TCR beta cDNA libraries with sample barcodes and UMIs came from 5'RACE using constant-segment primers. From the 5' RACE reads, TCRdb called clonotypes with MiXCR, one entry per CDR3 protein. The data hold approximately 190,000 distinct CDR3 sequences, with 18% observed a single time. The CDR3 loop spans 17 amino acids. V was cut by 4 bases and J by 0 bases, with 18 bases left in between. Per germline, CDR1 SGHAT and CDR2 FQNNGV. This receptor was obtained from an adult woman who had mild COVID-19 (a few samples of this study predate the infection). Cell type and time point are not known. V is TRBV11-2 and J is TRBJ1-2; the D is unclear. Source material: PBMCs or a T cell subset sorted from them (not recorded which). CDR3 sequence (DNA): TGTGCCAGCAGCTCCCTAAAAAGAGTGGAGCCTAACTATGGCTACACCTTC. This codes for CASSSLKRVEPNYGYTF. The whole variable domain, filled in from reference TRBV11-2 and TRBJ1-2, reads EAGVAQSPRYKIIEKRQSVAFWCNPISGHATLYWYQQILGQGPKLLIQFQNNGVVDDSQLPKDRFSAERLKGVDSTLKIQPAKLEDSAVYLCASSSLKRVEPNYGYTFGSGTRLTVV.